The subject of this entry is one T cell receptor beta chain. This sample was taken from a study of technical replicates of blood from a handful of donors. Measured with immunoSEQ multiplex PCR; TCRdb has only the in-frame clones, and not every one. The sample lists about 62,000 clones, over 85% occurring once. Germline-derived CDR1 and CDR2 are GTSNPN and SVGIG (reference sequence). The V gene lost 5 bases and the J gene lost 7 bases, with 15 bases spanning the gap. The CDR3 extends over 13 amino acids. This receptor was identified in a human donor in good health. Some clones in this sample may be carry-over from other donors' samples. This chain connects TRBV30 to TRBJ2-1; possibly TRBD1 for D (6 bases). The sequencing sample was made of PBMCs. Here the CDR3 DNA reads TGTGCCTGGGGGGGCTCGGTTGGAAATGAGCAGTTCTTC. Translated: CAWGGSVGNEQFF.